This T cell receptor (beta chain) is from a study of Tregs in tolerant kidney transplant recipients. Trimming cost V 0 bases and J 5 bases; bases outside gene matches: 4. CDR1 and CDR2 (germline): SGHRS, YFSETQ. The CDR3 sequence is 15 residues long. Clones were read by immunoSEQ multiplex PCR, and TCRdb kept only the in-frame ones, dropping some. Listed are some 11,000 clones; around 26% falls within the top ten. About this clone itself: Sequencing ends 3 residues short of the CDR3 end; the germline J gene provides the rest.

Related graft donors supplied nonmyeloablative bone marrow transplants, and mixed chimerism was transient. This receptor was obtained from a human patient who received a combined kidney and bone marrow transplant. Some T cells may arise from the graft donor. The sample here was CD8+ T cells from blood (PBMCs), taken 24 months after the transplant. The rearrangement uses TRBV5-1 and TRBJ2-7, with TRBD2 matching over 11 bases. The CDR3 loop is CASSLGASGRNEQYF. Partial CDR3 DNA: TGCGCCAGCAGCTTGGGGGCTAGCGGGAGGAACGAG.